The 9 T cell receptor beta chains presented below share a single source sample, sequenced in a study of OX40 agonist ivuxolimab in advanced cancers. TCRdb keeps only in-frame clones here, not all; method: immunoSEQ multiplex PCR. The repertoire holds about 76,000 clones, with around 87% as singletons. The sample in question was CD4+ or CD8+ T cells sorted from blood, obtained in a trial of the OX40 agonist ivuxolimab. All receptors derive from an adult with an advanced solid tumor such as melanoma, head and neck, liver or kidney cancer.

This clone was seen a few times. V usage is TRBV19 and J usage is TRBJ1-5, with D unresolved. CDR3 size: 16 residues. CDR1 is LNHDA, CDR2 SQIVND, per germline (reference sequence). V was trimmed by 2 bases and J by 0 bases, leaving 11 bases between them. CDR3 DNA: TGTGCCAGTAGTATAAATTATCAGTATAGCAATCAGCCCCAGCATTTT. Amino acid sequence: CASSINYQYSNQPQHF.

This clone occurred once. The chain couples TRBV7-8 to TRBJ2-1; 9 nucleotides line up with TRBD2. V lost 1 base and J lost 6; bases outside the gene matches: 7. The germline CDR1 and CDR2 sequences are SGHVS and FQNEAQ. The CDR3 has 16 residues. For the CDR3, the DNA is TGTGCCAGCAGCTTAGTAATGCGGGGGGGCCTCAATGAGCAGTTCTTC. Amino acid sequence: CASSLVMRGGLNEQFF.

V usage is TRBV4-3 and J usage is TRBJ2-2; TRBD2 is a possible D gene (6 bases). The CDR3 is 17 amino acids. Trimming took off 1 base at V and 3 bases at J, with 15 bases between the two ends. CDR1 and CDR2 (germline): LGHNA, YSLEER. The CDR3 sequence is CASSQGQEGPHTGELFF. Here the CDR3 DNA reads TGCGCCAGCAGCCAAGGGCAGGAGGGGCCTCACACCGGGGAGCTGTTTTTT.

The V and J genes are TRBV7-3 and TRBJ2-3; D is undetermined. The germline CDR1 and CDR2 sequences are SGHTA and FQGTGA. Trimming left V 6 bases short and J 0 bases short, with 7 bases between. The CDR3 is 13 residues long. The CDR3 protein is CASREASTDTQYF. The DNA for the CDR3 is TGTGCCAGCAGGGAAGCTAGCACAGATACGCAGTATTTT.

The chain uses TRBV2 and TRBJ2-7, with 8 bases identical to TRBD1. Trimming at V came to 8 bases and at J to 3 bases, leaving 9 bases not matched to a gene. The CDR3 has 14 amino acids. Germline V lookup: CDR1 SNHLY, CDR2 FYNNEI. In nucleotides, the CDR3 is TGTGCCAGCGGCCTTCCGGGACAGGTCTACGAGCAGTACTTC. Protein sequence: CASGLPGQVYEQYF.

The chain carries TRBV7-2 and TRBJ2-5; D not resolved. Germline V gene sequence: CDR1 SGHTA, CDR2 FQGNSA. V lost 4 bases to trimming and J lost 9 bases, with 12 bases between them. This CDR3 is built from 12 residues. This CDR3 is CASSSQPLAQYF. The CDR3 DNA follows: TGTGCCAGCAGCTCACAACCGCTGGCCCAGTACTTC. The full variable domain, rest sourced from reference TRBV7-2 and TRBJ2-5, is GAGVSQSPSNKVTEKGKDVELRCDPISGHTALYWYRQSLGQGLEFLIYFQGNSAPDKSGLPSDRFSAERTGGSVSTLTIQRTQQEDSAVYLCASSSQPLAQYFGPGTRLLVL.

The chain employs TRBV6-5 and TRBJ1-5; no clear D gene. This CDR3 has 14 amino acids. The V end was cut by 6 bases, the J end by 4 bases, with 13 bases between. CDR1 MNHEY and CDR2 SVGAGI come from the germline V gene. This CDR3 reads CASRKAASNQPQHF. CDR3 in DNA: TGTGCCAGCAGGAAAGCAGCCTCGAATCAGCCCCAGCATTTT.

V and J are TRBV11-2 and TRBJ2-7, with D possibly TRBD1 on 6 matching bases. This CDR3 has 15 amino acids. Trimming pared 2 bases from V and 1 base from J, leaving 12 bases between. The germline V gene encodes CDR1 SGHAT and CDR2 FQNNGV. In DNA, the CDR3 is TGTGCCAGCAGCTTAAACAGGGTTGGGTCCTACGAGCAGTACTTC. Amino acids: CASSLNRVGSYEQYF.

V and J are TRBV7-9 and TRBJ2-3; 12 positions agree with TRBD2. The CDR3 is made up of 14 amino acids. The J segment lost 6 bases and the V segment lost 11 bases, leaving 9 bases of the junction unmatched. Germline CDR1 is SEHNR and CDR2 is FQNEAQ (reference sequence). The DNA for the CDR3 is TGTGCCTCCAGGCGGCTAGCGGGGGGGGATACGCAGTATTTT. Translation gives CASRRLAGGDTQYF.